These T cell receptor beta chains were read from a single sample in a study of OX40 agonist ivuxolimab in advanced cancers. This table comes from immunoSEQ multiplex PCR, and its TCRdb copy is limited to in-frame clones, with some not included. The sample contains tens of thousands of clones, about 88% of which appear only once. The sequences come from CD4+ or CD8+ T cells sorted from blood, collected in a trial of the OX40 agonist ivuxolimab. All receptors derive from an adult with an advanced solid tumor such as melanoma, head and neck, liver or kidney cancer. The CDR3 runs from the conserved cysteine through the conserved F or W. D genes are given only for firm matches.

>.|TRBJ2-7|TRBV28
TGTGCCAGCAGTCATCCAGGGCTCGAGCAGTACTTC
CASSHPGLEQYF
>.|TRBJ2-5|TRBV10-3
TGTGCCATCAGTGAGGGCGGCCAAGAGACCCAGTACTTC
CAISEGGQETQYF
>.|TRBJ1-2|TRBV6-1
TGTGCCAGCAGTGACCCCCTTAACTATGGCTACACCTTC
CASSDPLNYGYTF
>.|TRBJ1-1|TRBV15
TGTGCCACCAGCAGAGATTCAGTGAACACTGAAGCTTTCTTT
CATSRDSVNTEAFF
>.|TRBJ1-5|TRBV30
TGTGCCTGGAGTGTGCAAAGGGATCAGCCCCAGCATTTT
CAWSVQRDQPQHF
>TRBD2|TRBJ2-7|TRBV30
TGTGCCTGGTCTCGGACTAGCGGGAGGAGGCACTTC
CAWSRTSGRRHF
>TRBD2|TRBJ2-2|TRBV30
TGTGCCTGGAGTGTACTAGCGGGAGGCACCGGGGAGCTGTTTTTT
CAWSVLAGGTGELFF
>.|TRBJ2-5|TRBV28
TGTGCCAGCAGCCTTGGAGGGAACCAAGAGACCCAGTACTTC
CASSLGGNQETQYF
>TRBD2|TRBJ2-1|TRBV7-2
TGTGCCAGCAGCCAATCGTACGCGGGACTAGCGGGTCGCAATGAGCAGTTCTTC
CASSQSYAGLAGRNEQFF
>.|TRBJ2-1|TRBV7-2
TGTGCCAGCAGCTTAGCGCGGAATGAGCAGTTCTTC
CASSLARNEQFF
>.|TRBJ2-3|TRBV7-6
TGTGCCAGCAGCTTACGGGGTATTGGCACAGATACGCAGTATTTT
CASSLRGIGTDTQYF
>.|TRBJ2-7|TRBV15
TGTGCCACCAGCAGACCCGCCGGTTTACTTATACCCTACGAGCAGTACTTC
CATSRPAGLLIPYEQYF
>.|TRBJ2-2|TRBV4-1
TGCGCCAGCAGCCCCCGGACGGTGAACACCGGGGAGCTGTTTTTT
CASSPRTVNTGELFF
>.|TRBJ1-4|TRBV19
TGTGCCAGTAGTCCGACCGGGGTTGAGGAAGAAAAACTGTTTTTT
CASSPTGVEEEKLFF
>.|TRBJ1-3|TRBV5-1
TGCGCCAGCAGCTTGTTTCAGGGGTCCGGAAACACCATATATTTT
CASSLFQGSGNTIYF
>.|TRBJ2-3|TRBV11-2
TGTGCCAGCAGCTTTCAAATAGTGACTAGCACAGATACGCAGTATTTT
CASSFQIVTSTDTQYF
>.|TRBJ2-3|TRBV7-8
TGTGCCAGCAGCCGAGGGCTGGACAGAGGCACAGATACGCAGTATTTT
CASSRGLDRGTDTQYF
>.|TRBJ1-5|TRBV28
TGTGCCAGCAGTCTCGGCCCGGGTGCCAATCAGCCCCAGCATTTT
CASSLGPGANQPQHF